The entry below describes one TCR beta chain. Measured with immunoSEQ multiplex PCR; TCRdb has only the in-frame clones, and not every one. The sample lists around 4,500 clones, roughly four fifths occurring once. The sample belongs to a study of T cells in tumors and immune-related adverse events. This clonotype was obtained from a female donor with metastatic renal cell carcinoma. Sequences were derived from skin tissue, sampled from a patient treated with anti-PD-1 therapy.

The CDR3 region is CASSLKADTQYF. As DNA, the CDR3 is TGTGCCAGCAGCTTAAAGGCAGATACGCAGTATTTT. The J gene is TRBJ2-3, the V gene TRBV7-9, with D unclear. This CDR3 is built from 12 residues. CDR1 and CDR2 from the germline V gene are SEHNR and FQNEAQ (reference sequence). Between the trimmed V and J ends, which lost 2 bases and 4 bases, there was a span of 4 bases.